This TCR beta chain was profiled in a study of low-dose radiotherapy and immunotherapy resistance in tumors. The wider study: It was 1 Gy per fraction every two weeks that Cohort 2 received, adding up to 13 Gy over 26 weeks. Intravenous cyclophosphamide at 200 mg/m2 preceded radiation and immunotherapy by one day, every two weeks.

TRAV and TRBV primers primed cDNA for both TCRalpha and TCRbeta. With a constant-region primer and a V-primer adapter, TCRs were subjected to 20 PCR cycles of amplification. TCRdb reanalysed the reads using MiXCR and keeps one entry per CDR3 protein. The sample carries approximately 84,000 distinct CDR3 sequences, about a sixth recorded once. V lost 3 bases and J lost 0, with 5 bases in between. Germline CDR1 and CDR2: KGHSH and LQKENI. This CDR3 is 14 amino acids long. This clonotype was picked up a small number of times. The time point is: after trial treatment. As for treatment: LDRT plus nivolumab, ipilimumab, low-dose cyclophosphamide and aspirin (RACIN trial). Treatment of the donors consisted of nivolumab and ipilimumab (plus aspirin, low-dose cyclophosphamide and low-dose radiotherapy).

The sequences come from PBMCs, collected after low-dose radiotherapy plus immunotherapy. This clonotype was obtained from a male donor with prostate cancer. The V and J genes are TRBV18 and TRBJ1-4; no firm D call. The CDR3 sequence: CASSPGATNEKLFF. The CDR3 bases are TGTGCCAGCTCACCGGGAGCAACTAATGAAAAACTGTTTTTT.